Here is one T cell receptor (beta chain) with its context. Its specificity is unknown. From the PCR reads, TCRdb re-called clones with MiXCR. The sample shows about 40,000 clones, 10% to 12% of them seen only once. This sample was included in a study of metastatic and nonmetastatic thyroid tumors. Whole-study context: Repertoire data that came from the blood and tumor or nodule tissue of malignant and benign thyroid patients were compared. General study findings and limits: Across blood and tumor, TCR beta diversity in malignant thyroid tumors was reportedly significantly higher than in benign nodules.

CDR1 SGHAT and CDR2 FQNNGV come from the germline V gene. J was trimmed by 5 bases and V by 5 bases; bases with no gene match: 5. The CDR3 is 16 residues long. Thyroid surgery was performed in patients who had received no treatment beforehand. This sequence was found in a female donor with papillary thyroid cancer or a benign thyroid nodule (not recorded which). Some clones in this sample may be carry-over from other donors' samples. The rearrangement links TRBV11-2 to TRBJ2-3, with 15 bases aligning to TRBD2. Sequencing input: blood. The CDR3, as DNA: TGTGCCAGCAGCCCACCGGGACTAGCGGGAGGAGATACGCAGTATTTT. It codes for CASSPPGLAGGDTQYF.